The clone carrying this T cell receptor (beta chain) has a single count. In the study's own analysis: Amplification of reference gene primers provided the estimated nucleated cell counts. Repertoires were generated with immunoSEQ multiplex PCR, while TCRdb's copy carries only in-frame clones and drops some. That table furnishes V, J and clone size, whereas the DNA furnished D and trimming. The sample has 260,000 or so clones, over 70% seen once. The germline CDR1 and CDR2 sequences are MGHRA and YSYEKL. V gave up 2 bases and J gave up 2 bases; unmatched junction bases: 9. This CDR3 has 17 amino acids. The sample originates from a study of blood T cell repertoires in COVID-19.

The sample consisted of peripheral blood. V gene TRBV4-1 combines with J gene TRBJ2-3, with 8 bases fitting TRBD1. The clonotype comes from an elderly man with acute or convalescent COVID-19. In DNA, the CDR3 is TGCGCCAGCAGCCAACCTAAGACAGGGGTGGTCACAGATACGCAGTATTTT. This codes for CASSQPKTGVVTDTQYF.